Listed here are 11 T cell receptor beta chains from one sample, sequenced in a study of regulatory T cells in long-lasting Graves disease. Construction of the TCR beta libraries employed iRepertoire HTBI primers in conjunction with Arm-PCR of CDR3 regions. TCRdb itself ran the multiplex PCR reads through MiXCR, one entry per CDR3 protein. The sample contains a few hundred thousand distinct CDR3 sequences, 22% of which appear only once. Regarding time point: persistent/refractory GD, antithyroid drugs over 5 years with positive TRAb. From PBMCs, RNA was extracted and then used to make the TCR library. The sample here was peripheral blood mononuclear cells (PBMCs), taken when the disease was refractory, from a patient treated with antithyroid drugs. The receptors shown here come from a female donor with Graves disease.

This clonotype was counted ten times or more. J is TRBJ2-5 and V is TRBV28; 12 bases are shared with TRBD2. Looked up from germline, CDR1 is MDHEN and CDR2 is SYDVKM. This CDR3 is 17 amino acids long. The junction had 6 bases not matched to a gene; V was cut back by 3 bases and J by 1 base. CDR3 in amino acids: CASSLGRLAGAQETQYF. The CDR3 nucleotides are TGTGCCAGCAGTTTGGGTCGACTAGCGGGAGCCCAAGAGACCCAGTACTTC.

CDR3: CSRGWGTSSETQYF. CDR3 bases: TGCAGTAGAGGGTGGGGGACTAGCTCTGAGACCCAGTACTTC. The genes are TRBV20-1 and TRBJ2-5, with TRBD2 matching 9 bases. Germline assignment: CDR1 DFQATT and CDR2 SNEGSKA (reference sequence). CDR3 size: 14 residues. With 8 bases clipped from V and 5 bases from J, the junction kept 12 bases outside the gene matches.

This clonotype was observed many times. The chain carries TRBV12-3 or TRBV12-4 and TRBJ1-5; D gene uncertain. V gave up 0 bases and J gave up 8 bases, with 14 bases separating them. The CDR3 sequence is 15 residues long. The CDR3 is CASSLARRPAEPQHF. The CDR3 region has the DNA TGTGCCAGCAGTTTAGCCAGGCGACCTGCGGAGCCCCAGCATTTT.

The chain joins TRBV4-2 to TRBJ1-2; 9 bases are shared with TRBD1. The J segment lost 6 bases and the V segment lost 1 base, leaving 3 bases of the junction unmatched. This CDR3 comprises 14 residues. The germline V gene has CDR1 LGHNA and CDR2 YNFKEQ. CDR3 sequence reads: CASSQVDRGNGYTF. For the CDR3, the DNA is TGTGCCAGCAGCCAAGTGGACAGGGGAAATGGCTACACCTTC.

The chain employs TRBV12-3 or TRBV12-4 and TRBJ2-1; D is unclear. The V and J ends lost 6 bases and 8 bases respectively, with 11 bases between them. The CDR3 runs to 12 residues. CDR3 residues: CASRKPDDEQFF. DNA of the CDR3: TGTGCCAGCAGGAAACCGGATGATGAGCAGTTCTTC.

V and J are TRBV20-1 and TRBJ2-5, with TRBD2 matching over 7 bases. J gave up 5 bases and V 5 bases, and 8 bases lay outside the gene matches. This CDR3 region has 13 residues. Germline lookup yields CDR1 DFQATT and CDR2 SNEGSKA (reference sequence). The CDR3 DNA sequence: TGCAGTGCTCCCCAAGGGGAGGGTGAGACCCAGTACTTC. Its protein product is CSAPQGEGETQYF.

This clonotype was recorded a few times. This sequence joins TRBV10-3 and TRBJ2-1; D is unresolved. Trimming removed 9 bases at V and 0 bases at J, with 12 bases between. Germline CDR1 reads ENHRY; CDR2 reads SYGVKD. The CDR3 sequence is 14 residues long. CDR3 nucleotides: TGTGCCATGTCGCAGGAGAGCTCCTACAATGAGCAGTTCTTC. Its protein is CAMSQESSYNEQFF.

CDR3 DNA: TGTGCCAGCAGCACACTCGGACTAGCGGGACCCGGGGAGCTGTTTTTT. It is translated as CASSTLGLAGPGELFF. The genes are TRBV4-2 and TRBJ2-2; 12 bases fit TRBD2. CDR3 size: 16 residues. Germline loops: CDR1 LGHNA, CDR2 YNFKEQ. J gave up 6 bases and V 5 bases, and 7 bases lay outside the gene matches.

This clonotype was detected ten times or more. This chain links TRBV2 with TRBJ1-5; D possibly corresponds to TRBD1 (5 bases). V was pared by 2 bases and J by 3 bases, with 8 bases between. This CDR3 region has 14 residues. The germline V gene encodes CDR1 SNHLY and CDR2 FYNNEI. CDR3 loop: CASSEQGVNQPQHF. As DNA, the CDR3 is TGTGCCAGCAGTGAACAAGGGGTCAATCAGCCCCAGCATTTT.

For this clonotype: This may arise from a read error, as a much more abundant clone is one base away. CDR3 coding DNA: TGTACCAGCAGCTTTTCAGGAGGCGGACGGACTGAAGCTTTCTTT. It codes for CTSSFSGGGRTEAFF. This chain links TRBV5-5 with TRBJ1-1; D remains unclear. This CDR3 spans 15 amino acids. The V gene's germline CDR1 is SGHKS and CDR2 YYEKEE (reference sequence).

In its sample, this clonotype was seen many times. The V call is TRBV7-8, the J call TRBJ2-7, with 9 bases fitting TRBD2. The CDR3 totals 17 residues. Germline assignment: CDR1 SGHVS and CDR2 FQNEAQ. The V and J ends lost 4 bases and 2 bases, in that order; junction bases with no gene match: 12. CDR3: CASSSVLGLAITYEQYF. The DNA for the CDR3 is TGTGCCAGCAGCTCCGTCCTCGGACTAGCGATTACCTACGAGCAGTACTTC.